The 23 T cell receptor beta chains below were found in one sample sequenced in a study of blood T cell repertoires in COVID-19. Here immunoSEQ multiplex PCR was the method, and the copy in TCRdb shows in-frame clones only, minus some. The sample shows fewer than 300,000 clones, around 90% of them seen only once. The material sequenced was PBMCs or T cells enriched from blood (not recorded which). These receptors came from a woman in her twenties or thirties who had recovered from COVID-19.

This chain uses TRBV4-1 with TRBJ2-2; a possible D gene is TRBD1 (5 bases). In germline, CDR1 is MGHRA, CDR2 YSYEKL. The V end was cut by 1 base, the J end by 6 bases, with 12 bases between. This CDR3 has 15 residues. The CDR3 coding sequence is TGCGCCAGCAGCCAAGTATTAACCAGGGCCGGGGAGCTGTTTTTT. Its protein product is CASSQVLTRAGELFF.

The chain links TRBV7-3 to TRBJ1-1, with a tentative D call TRBD1 (6 bases). Trimming shortened V by 5 bases and J by 1 base, and 20 bases separated the two germline ends. This CDR3 has 17 amino acids. CDR1 is SGHTA and CDR2 is FQGTGA in the germline V gene. CDR3 in DNA: TGTGCCAGCAGCCGCTACCCAGGGGAAGGGGCGAACACTGAAGCTTTCTTT. It yields the protein CASSRYPGEGANTEAFF. Supplemented by reference TRBV7-3 and TRBJ1-1, the full variable domain reads GAGVSQTPSNKVTEKGKYVELRCDPISGHTALYWYRQSLGQGPEFLIYFQGTGAADDSGLPNDRFFAVRPEGSVSTLKIQRTERGDSAVYLCASSRYPGEGANTEAFFGQGTRLTVV.

The chain recombines TRBV6-1 with TRBJ1-5; D is undetermined. CDR1 and CDR2 from the germline V gene are MNHNS and SASEGT. This CDR3 has 15 amino acids. Trimming took off 1 base at V and 11 bases at J, with 18 bases between the two ends. In DNA form, the CDR3 reads TGTGCCAGCAGTGAAGGGTTGGGGAAAGGGAGAGCCCAGCATTTT. Residues: CASSEGLGKGRAQHF.

The V gene is TRBV27, the J gene TRBJ2-7; 9 bases align to TRBD1. J was trimmed by 6 bases and V by 3 bases; bases with no gene match: 9. Germline V gene data show CDR1 as MNHEY and CDR2 as SMNVEV (reference sequence). The CDR3 contains 15 residues. The CDR3 protein is CASSFRGQGNGEQYF. CDR3 bases: TGTGCCAGCAGTTTCCGGGGACAGGGTAACGGCGAGCAGTACTTC.

The chain links TRBV30 to TRBJ1-5, with D uncertain. Germline V gene sequence: CDR1 GTSNPN, CDR2 SVGIG (reference sequence). The CDR3 is 20 residues long. Between the trimmed V and J ends, which lost 3 bases and 2 bases, there was a span of 29 bases. Written as DNA, the CDR3 is TGTGCCTGGAGCGACGGTTACAAGGACTTTCACCTCGGTGGCAATCAGCCCCAGCATTTT. It codes for CAWSDGYKDFHLGGNQPQHF. Looking up the rest from reference TRBV30 and TRBJ1-5 gives the full variable domain: SQTIHQWPATLVQPVGSPLSLECTVEGTSNPNLYWYRQAAGRGLQLLFYSVGIGQISSEVPQNLSASRPQDRQFILSSKKLLLSDSGFYLCAWSDGYKDFHLGGNQPQHFGDGTRLSIL.

The rearrangement joins TRBV7-9 to TRBJ1-4; D is ambiguous. Germline V gives CDR1 SEHNR, CDR2 FQNEAQ (reference sequence). The CDR3 is made up of 15 amino acids. V was clipped by 5 bases and J by 5 bases, with 15 bases between them. CDR3 in amino acids: CASSPLEGWNEKLFF. The CDR3 region has the DNA TGTGCCAGCAGCCCGCTGGAGGGATGGAATGAAAAACTGTTTTTT.

This chain connects TRBV19 to TRBJ1-5, with 7 bases lining up with TRBD1. CDR3 length: 15 amino acids. Germline V gene sequence: CDR1 LNHDA, CDR2 SQIVND (reference sequence). The V and J ends lost 7 bases and 7 bases, in that order; junction bases with no gene match: 13. CDR3 in amino acids: CASKLDDRVRQPQHF. CDR3 DNA: TGTGCCAGTAAATTGGATGACAGGGTGCGACAGCCCCAGCATTTT. Supplemented by reference TRBV19 and TRBJ1-5, the full variable domain reads DGGITQSPKYLFRKEGQNVTLSCEQNLNHDAMYWYRQDPGQGLRLIYYSQIVNDFQKGDIAEGYSVSREKKESFPLTVTSAQKNPTAFYLCASKLDDRVRQPQHFGDGTRLSIL.

The V gene is TRBV5-6, the J gene TRBJ1-2, with unresolved D. The V end lost 0 bases, the J end lost 0 bases, and 9 bases lay between the germline ends. Germline V lookup: CDR1 SGHDT, CDR2 YYEEEE. The CDR3 runs 15 residues. The CDR3 loop is CASSLEGGPNYGYTF. CDR3 nucleotides: TGTGCCAGCAGCTTGGAGGGAGGGCCTAACTATGGCTACACCTTC.

This clone was observed a few times. The chain combines TRBV5-4 with TRBJ1-2; 8 bases align to TRBD1. The germline V gene has CDR1 SGHNT and CDR2 YYREEE (reference sequence). The length of the CDR3 is 14 residues. V gave up 3 bases and J gave up 4 bases; unmatched junction bases: 5. Here the CDR3 DNA reads TGTGCCAGCAGCTCGGACAGGGTGAGCTATGGCTACACCTTC. Protein product: CASSSDRVSYGYTF. Using reference TRBV5-4 and TRBJ1-2 for the parts outside the CDR3, the full variable domain is ETGVTQSPTHLIKTRGQQVTLRCSSQSGHNTVSWYQQALGQGPQFIFQYYREEENGRGNFPPRFSGLQFPNYSSELNVNALELDDSALYLCASSSDRVSYGYTFGSGTRLTVV.

V usage is TRBV24-1 and J usage is TRBJ2-5; D not resolved. The CDR3 is 14 residues long. Trimming pared 2 bases from V and 3 bases from J, leaving 9 bases between. CDR1 is KGHDR and CDR2 is SFDVKD in the germline V gene. DNA for the CDR3: TGTGCCACCAGTGATTCGGGTCCAAAAGAGACCCAGTACTTC. This encodes CATSDSGPKETQYF.

The rearrangement uses TRBV27 and TRBJ2-7, with 7 nucleotides matching TRBD2. Germline CDR1 is MNHEY and CDR2 is SMNVEV (reference sequence). V shed 5 bases and J 1 base; nucleotides not matched to a gene: 14. CDR3 length: 17 residues. DNA for the CDR3: TGTGCCAGCAGTCCCTCACGCGGAGCGGGGTTTTCCTACGAGCAGTACTTC. Translating it yields CASSPSRGAGFSYEQYF.

The chain carries TRBV12-3 or TRBV12-4 and TRBJ1-1, with D perhaps TRBD1 (5 bases). Trimming pared 1 base from V and 11 bases from J, leaving 8 bases between. CDR3 size: 11 residues. Here the CDR3 reads CASSLGGRAFF. The CDR3 bases are TGTGCCAGCAGTTTAGGGGGGAGGGCTTTCTTT.

In this sample, this clone turned up once. This chain connects TRBV7-2 to TRBJ2-1, with 7 bases lining up with TRBD2. V lost 3 bases to trimming and J lost 4 bases; unmatched junction nucleotides: 6. The CDR3 has 15 residues. Germline V gene data show CDR1 as SGHTA and CDR2 as FQGNSA. In DNA, the CDR3 is TGTGCCAGCAGCTTTGAGGGAGGGCCGTACAATGAGCAGTTCTTC. It translates to CASSFEGGPYNEQFF.

This chain connects TRBV30 to TRBJ2-3; no reliable D call. Germline V CDR1 and CDR2: GTSNPN, SVGIG (reference sequence). Trimming removed 5 bases at V and 3 bases at J, with 9 bases between. CDR3 size: 12 residues. The CDR3 region is CAWGSQTDTQYF. Written as DNA, the CDR3 is TGTGCCTGGGGCAGTCAGACAGATACGCAGTATTTT.

The chain carries TRBV18 and TRBJ1-5, with D perhaps TRBD1 (5 bases). The CDR3 length is 14 residues. Germline values: CDR1 KGHSH, CDR2 LQKENI. V lost 2 bases and J 8 bases, leaving 13 bases between the germline ends. The CDR3 DNA reads as TGTGCCAGCTCACCAGCAGGCCCGGGGGAGCCCCAGCATTTT. Encoded protein: CASSPAGPGEPQHF.

This clone was seen only once. This chain connects TRBV5-1 to TRBJ2-3; weak D call: TRBD2 (6 bases). Germline CDR1 and CDR2: SGHRS and YFSETQ. Trimming removed 3 bases from V and 7 bases from J, with 12 bases in between. CDR3 length: 13 amino acids. The chain's CDR3 is CASSSTRSYTQYF. DNA of the CDR3: TGCGCCAGCAGCTCGACTAGATCCTATACGCAGTATTTT.

This rearrangement joins TRBV28 to TRBJ1-2; unclear D gene. Germline CDR1 reads MDHEN; CDR2 reads SYDVKM. Trimming shortened V by 6 bases and J by 3 bases, and 11 bases separated the two germline ends. The CDR3 length is 13 residues. This CDR3 reads CASSPYRDYGYTF. DNA for the CDR3: TGTGCCAGCAGCCCGTACAGAGACTATGGCTACACCTTC.

The chain carries TRBV28 and TRBJ2-3; D gene uncertain. The V end lost 6 bases, the J end lost 3 bases, and 16 bases lay between the germline ends. This CDR3 comprises 15 residues. The germline V gene encodes CDR1 MDHEN and CDR2 SYDVKM. CDR3 amino acids: CASSRPVMRTDTQYF. CDR3 sequence (DNA): TGTGCCAGCAGCCGCCCGGTGATGAGAACAGATACGCAGTATTTT.

V usage is TRBV7-2 and J usage is TRBJ1-2; D might be TRBD1 (5 bases). Trimming removed 6 bases at V and 8 bases at J, with 16 bases between. Germline V CDR1 and CDR2: SGHTA, FQGNSA. CDR3 length: 13 amino acids. The CDR3 DNA reads TGTGCCAGCAGAGGTACAGGAGTGGGAGGCTACACCTTC. Translation gives CASRGTGVGGYTF.

The J gene is TRBJ2-1, the V gene TRBV7-6, with 9 bases fitting TRBD2. Germline V CDR1 and CDR2: SGHVS, FNYEAQ. The J segment lost 4 bases and the V segment lost 5 bases, leaving 3 bases of the junction unmatched. The CDR3 has 14 amino acids. The CDR3 nucleotides read TGTGCCAGCAGCGGGGGACTAGCTTACAATGAGCAGTTCTTC. The encoded protein is CASSGGLAYNEQFF.

The chain joins TRBV6-2 or TRBV6-3 to TRBJ2-1, with unresolved D. Germline V gene sequence: CDR1 MNHEY, CDR2 SVGEGT. This CDR3 has 16 amino acids. V was trimmed by 0 bases and J by 5 bases, leaving 14 bases between them. The CDR3 DNA reads TGTGCCAGCAGTTACTCTTTTGGGCAGTTCAACAATGAGCAGTTCTTC. Its translation is CASSYSFGQFNNEQFF.

The chain couples TRBV6-5 to TRBJ2-1; 8 bases map to TRBD2. Germline values: CDR1 MNHEY, CDR2 SVGAGI. The CDR3 has 14 residues. The junction had 3 bases not matched to a gene; V was cut back by 1 base and J by 7 bases. The CDR3 DNA is TGTGCCAGCAGTTACTTGGGCGGGAGGAATGAGCAGTTCTTC. It encodes CASSYLGGRNEQFF.

The chain couples TRBV7-3 to TRBJ1-2, with D perhaps matching TRBD1 (6 bases). CDR1 and CDR2 from the germline V gene are SGHTA and FQGTGA. The CDR3 runs to 15 residues. V was pared by 0 bases and J by 2 bases, with 10 bases between. The CDR3 sequence is CASSLTAQGNYGYTF. The CDR3 nucleotides read TGTGCCAGCAGCTTAACGGCCCAGGGGAACTATGGCTACACCTTC.